This T cell receptor beta chain was observed in a study of blood T cell repertoires in COVID-19. Germline values: CDR1 GTSNPN, CDR2 SVGIG (reference sequence). The V gene end was trimmed by 0 bases and the J gene end by 5 bases; junction bases not matched to a gene: 5. This CDR3 has 15 amino acids. Here immunoSEQ multiplex PCR was the method, and the copy in TCRdb shows in-frame clones only, minus some. In the table there are 250,000 or so clones, approximately 89% of which are singletons. This TCR derives from a woman in her 30s with COVID-19, enrolled during active disease. The chain combines TRBV30 with TRBJ2-1; 9 bases match TRBD2. Sequencing was carried out using peripheral blood. In DNA, the CDR3 is TGTGCCTGGAGTGTAGGGCTAGCGGGGAACAATGAGCAGTTCTTC. It is translated as CAWSVGLAGNNEQFF.